Listed here are 26 T cell receptor beta chains from one sample, sequenced in a study of blood T cell repertoires in COVID-19. Here immunoSEQ multiplex PCR was the method, and the copy in TCRdb shows in-frame clones only, minus some. Of some 180,000 clones in the sample, about 80% were seen once. Sequences were obtained from peripheral blood. The source of these receptors is a woman aged 55-70 years with COVID-19, enrolled during active disease.

The J gene is TRBJ2-7, the V gene TRBV12-3 or TRBV12-4; 8 bases map to TRBD2. This CDR3 comprises 13 residues. V dropped 2 bases and J dropped 3; count of bases not matched to a gene: 0. CDR3 sequence: CASSLLAGYEQYF. CDR3 nucleotide sequence: TGTGCCAGCAGTTTACTAGCGGGCTACGAGCAGTACTTC.

The rearrangement links TRBV7-8 to TRBJ1-2; 7 bases fit TRBD1. Germline CDR1 reads SGHVS; CDR2 reads FQNEAQ. Trimming removed 2 bases from V and 7 bases from J; junction bases left unmatched: 10. The CDR3 runs to 15 residues. The CDR3 protein is CASSLLGDRAAGYTF. DNA for the CDR3: TGTGCCAGCAGCTTATTAGGAGACAGGGCGGCTGGCTACACCTTC.

The rearrangement joins TRBV18 to TRBJ1-2, with TRBD1 as a possible D gene (6 bases). The germline gives CDR1 KGHSH, CDR2 LQKENI. This CDR3 has 14 amino acids. V gave up 2 bases and J gave up 7 bases, with 14 bases separating them. The DNA of the CDR3 is TGTGCCAGCTCACCAAGGGCAGGGGAAGGTGGCTACACCTTC. Translated: CASSPRAGEGGYTF.

The chain combines TRBV6-6 with TRBJ2-4; 8 bases align to TRBD1. V shed 3 bases, J shed 5 bases, and the junction held 6 bases outside the gene matches. The CDR3 runs to 15 residues. Germline V gene lookup returns CDR1 MNHNY and CDR2 SVGAGI (reference sequence). The CDR3 DNA follows: TGTGCCAGCAGTTATAACGCACAGGGGGAAAACATTCAGTACTTC. This translates into CASSYNAQGENIQYF.

The chain employs TRBV7-3 and TRBJ2-1, with D possibly TRBD2 on 6 matching bases. The CDR3 is 15 residues long. Trimming left V 6 bases short and J 6 bases short, with 18 bases between. Per germline, CDR1 SGHTA and CDR2 FQGTGA. As DNA, the CDR3 is TGTGCCAGCAGTTCTTCCGGGACTTCGAGCAATGAGCAGTTCTTC. Translated: CASSSSGTSSNEQFF. The full variable domain, completed using reference TRBV7-3 and TRBJ2-1, is GAGVSQTPSNKVTEKGKYVELRCDPISGHTALYWYRQSLGQGPEFLIYFQGTGAADDSGLPNDRFFAVRPEGSVSTLKIQRTERGDSAVYLCASSSSGTSSNEQFFGPGTRLTVL.

The CDR3 sequence is CASSSTSGGPGDRRAGELFF. DNA of the CDR3: TGTGCCAGCAGCTCGACTAGCGGGGGGCCTGGAGATCGAAGGGCCGGGGAGCTGTTTTTT. The chain links TRBV5-4 to TRBJ2-2, with 13 bases identical to TRBD2. Germline V gives CDR1 SGHNT, CDR2 YYREEE (reference sequence). The CDR3 runs 20 residues. The junction had 17 bases not matched to a gene; V was cut back by 3 bases and J by 6 bases.

This sequence joins TRBV6-1 and TRBJ2-7; 9 bases match TRBD1. From germline, CDR1 is MNHNS and CDR2 SASEGT. The CDR3 runs 18 residues. J gave up 0 bases and V 4 bases, and 13 bases lay outside the gene matches. The CDR3, as DNA: TGTGCCAGCAGTGGCCCCCCAGTGGGACAGGGAGTCTCCTACGAGCAGTACGTC. Encoded protein: CASSGPPVGQGVSYEQYV.

The chain has TRBV5-4 and TRBJ1-2; D is possibly TRBD1 (5 bases). Trimming removed 4 bases at V and 2 bases at J, with 15 bases between. The germline V gene has CDR1 SGHNT and CDR2 YYREEE (reference sequence). The CDR3 is made up of 15 amino acids. The chain's CDR3 is CASSQGQGTNYGYTF. The CDR3 DNA sequence: TGTGCCAGCAGCCAAGGACAAGGTACAAACTATGGCTACACCTTC.

Of note for this clone: The identical CDR3 is also encoded by other nucleotide sequences in the sample. The chain recombines TRBV21-1 with TRBJ1-2; the DNA was not used to check the table's D call, TRBD1. TRBV21-1 is tagged as a pseudogene. The CDR3 covers 15 residues. CDR3 amino acids: CASSRVTLGGGGYTF. The CDR3 DNA is TGTGCCAGCAGCAGAGTAACTTTAGGGGGCGGTGGCTACACCTTC.

The rearrangement uses TRBV5-4 and TRBJ2-4; tentatively, D is TRBD2 (7 bases). The V gene lost 0 bases and the J gene lost 4 bases, with 14 bases spanning the gap. Looked up from germline, CDR1 is SGHNT and CDR2 is YYREEE (reference sequence). The CDR3 consists of 16 residues. The CDR3 DNA follows: TGTGCCAGCAGCTTGGCGGGGGGCGCCTCAAAAAACATTCAGTACTTC. Its protein is CASSLAGGASKNIQYF.

This sequence joins TRBV29-1 and TRBJ2-1, with TRBD2 identical over 11 bases. The V segment lost 5 bases and the J segment 5 bases; nucleotides outside the gene matches: 14. Germline loops: CDR1 SQVTM, CDR2 ANQGSEA. There are 17 residues in the CDR3. CDR3 in DNA: TGCAGCGTTCGAGGTCTAGCGGGGGGTCCTTATCACAATGAGCAGTTCTTC. Residues: CSVRGLAGGPYHNEQFF.

This clone was picked up a small number of times. The V gene is TRBV12-3 or TRBV12-4, the J gene TRBJ1-5; D unclear. The CDR3 has 12 amino acids. V gave up 1 base and J gave up 7 bases, with 5 bases separating them. The CDR3 DNA reads as TGTGCCAGCAGTTTAGGCGGACAGCCCCAGCATTTT. It is translated as CASSLGGQPQHF.

The J gene is TRBJ2-2, the V gene TRBV6-5; 8 positions agree with TRBD1. After removal of 4 bases from V and 1 base from J, the junction contained 5 bases not matched to a gene. The CDR3 runs to 16 residues. Per germline, CDR1 MNHEY and CDR2 SVGAGI. The DNA of the CDR3 is TGTGCCAGCAGTTTTCAGGGGGCCGGGAACACCGGGGAGCTGTTTTTT. It specifies CASSFQGAGNTGELFF.

The chain links TRBV3-1 (or the pseudogene TRBV3-2) to TRBJ2-2, with TRBD2 as a possible D gene (6 bases). Trimming took off 4 bases at V and 0 bases at J, with 12 bases between the two ends. Germline assignment: CDR1 LGHDT and CDR2 YNNKEL (reference sequence). The length of the CDR3 is 16 residues. The CDR3 DNA follows: TGTGCCAGCAGCCTAAGAGGCGGGGCGAACACCGGGGAGCTGTTTTTT. Its protein is CASSLRGGANTGELFF.

J is TRBJ1-2 and V is TRBV30; tentative D call: TRBD1 (5 bases). The V end lost 2 bases, the J end lost 4 bases, and 11 bases lay between the germline ends. CDR1 GTSNPN and CDR2 SVGIG come from the germline V gene (reference sequence). The CDR3 has 13 amino acids. In nucleotides, the CDR3 is TGTGCCTGGAGTTCTGGGGCGGCCTATGGCTACACCTTC. This gives the protein CAWSSGAAYGYTF.

The chain employs TRBV15 and TRBJ1-2; D gene unclear. This CDR3 comprises 14 residues. Germline CDR1 and CDR2: LNHNV and YYDKDF (reference sequence). The V gene lost 1 base and the J gene lost 4 bases, with 10 bases spanning the gap. The CDR3 here is CATSRGPTLYGYTF. DNA of the CDR3: TGTGCCACCAGCAGAGGGCCAACCCTCTATGGCTACACCTTC.

The chain recombines TRBV3-1 (or the pseudogene TRBV3-2) with TRBJ1-6; 10 positions agree with TRBD1. The ends lost 3 bases at V and 10 bases at J; junction bases unmatched: 6. Germline loops: CDR1 LGHDT, CDR2 YNNKEL (reference sequence). The CDR3 extends over 15 amino acids. CDR3 DNA: TGTGCCAGCAGCCAGACCGGGACAGGGGAATCACCCCTCCACTTT. It codes for CASSQTGTGESPLHF.

This clone was seen a few times. V usage is TRBV5-4 and J usage is TRBJ1-4, with D unclear. This CDR3 comprises 14 residues. V was cut by 2 bases and J by 2 bases, with 7 bases left in between. Per the germline V gene, CDR1 is SGHNT and CDR2 is YYREEE (reference sequence). In DNA form, the CDR3 reads TGTGCCAGCAGCTTTGGGCTGACTAATGAAAAACTGTTTTTT. Translated: CASSFGLTNEKLFF.

J is TRBJ2-3 and V is TRBV3-1 (or the pseudogene TRBV3-2); 10 bases agree with TRBD2. Looked up from germline, CDR1 is LGHDT and CDR2 is YNNKEL (reference sequence). The CDR3 runs 16 residues. V dropped 1 base and J dropped 6; count of bases not matched to a gene: 7. Here the CDR3 reads CASSQAASGSGDTQYF. The CDR3, as DNA: TGTGCCAGCAGCCAAGCGGCTAGCGGGAGCGGGGATACGCAGTATTTT.

The V gene is TRBV27, the J gene TRBJ2-3, with unresolved D. CDR1 is MNHEY, CDR2 SMNVEV, per germline (reference sequence). The V end lost 8 bases, the J end lost 2 bases, and 14 bases lay between the germline ends. The CDR3 runs to 14 residues. The CDR3 region has the DNA TGTGCCAGCCGAGCACAGTCTTACACAGATACGCAGTATTTT. Encoded protein: CASRAQSYTDTQYF.

The chain links TRBV6-5 to TRBJ1-2, with no clear D. From germline, CDR1 is MNHEY and CDR2 SVGAGI. Trimming shortened V by 6 bases and J by 6 bases, and 11 bases separated the two germline ends. The CDR3 sequence is 12 residues long. The CDR3 DNA reads as TGTGCCAGCAGCTCAAGACTAGATGGCTACACCTTC. Protein: CASSSRLDGYTF.

This chain joins TRBV5-1 and TRBJ1-3, with a possible D match to TRBD1 (6 bases). This CDR3 is 14 amino acids long. Trimming stripped 2 bases from V and 3 bases from J, with 9 bases between. CDR1 is SGHRS and CDR2 is YFSETQ in the germline V gene. CDR3 loop: CASSLGTSGNTIYF. CDR3 coding DNA: TGCGCCAGCAGCTTAGGGACAAGTGGAAACACCATATATTTT.

The chain couples TRBV15 to TRBJ2-3; D is perhaps TRBD1 (5 bases). Germline V gene data show CDR1 as LNHNV and CDR2 as YYDKDF (reference sequence). The length of the CDR3 is 15 residues. V lost 0 bases, J lost 9 bases, and 16 bases lay in between. Written as DNA, the CDR3 is TGTGCCACCAGCAGAGATAAAGGGGAAGGTTCGACGCAGTATTTT. Amino acids: CATSRDKGEGSTQYF.

J is TRBJ1-4 and V is TRBV28, with 8 bases identical to TRBD1. CDR3 size: 14 residues. CDR1 and CDR2 from the germline V gene are MDHEN and SYDVKM. The V gene end was trimmed by 5 bases and the J gene end by 5 bases; junction bases not matched to a gene: 4. The CDR3 DNA is TGTGCCAGCAGTACGGGACAGGCGAATGAAAAACTGTTTTTT. This codes for CASSTGQANEKLFF.

This clone is a singleton in its sample. This chain uses TRBV2 with TRBJ1-5; D possibly corresponds to TRBD1 (5 bases). V was trimmed by 3 bases and J by 4 bases, leaving 16 bases between them. Germline V gives CDR1 SNHLY, CDR2 FYNNEI. The CDR3 runs 16 residues. The CDR3 DNA reads as TGTGCCAGCAGTGAGGGGCGGGAGAGTGGGAATCAGCCCCAGCATTTT. Amino acid sequence: CASSEGRESGNQPQHF.

The rearrangement uses TRBV7-2 and TRBJ1-6, with TRBD1 as a possible D gene (6 bases). V dropped 4 bases and J dropped 10 bases, with 14 bases sitting between them. Germline assignment: CDR1 SGHTA and CDR2 FQGNSA. The CDR3 runs 14 residues. The CDR3 region is CASSSNREGSPLHF. The CDR3 coding sequence is TGTGCCAGCAGCTCGAACAGGGAGGGGTCACCCCTCCACTTT.